This entry concerns a single TCR beta chain. Other DNA sequences within the sample encode an identical CDR3. As processed by the authors: Reference gene primers were amplified, and this amplification served to estimate nucleated cell counts. The table came from immunoSEQ multiplex PCR; TCRdb's copy has only in-frame clones and leaves some out. That table is the source of V, J and clone size, and D and trimming were worked out from the DNA. The sample lists over 120,000 clones, just under 80% seen once, with 1.9% in the top ten. These data are taken from a study of blood T cell repertoires in COVID-19. About the research overall: COVID-19 samples, acute and convalescent, were from the United States, Italy and Spain. Sources were T cells, B-cell-depleted T cells, or PBMCs; the material itself was cDNA or gDNA.

CDR1 is GTSNPN, CDR2 SVGIG, per germline (reference sequence). This CDR3 is built from 16 residues. J was trimmed by 1 base and V by 1 base; bases with no gene match: 6. The specimen was peripheral blood. The receptor was isolated from a woman aged 55-70 years with acute or convalescent COVID-19. The chain links TRBV30 to TRBJ1-5, with 8 bases identical to TRBD1. For the CDR3, the DNA is TGTGCCTGGAGTGGCCAACGGACAGGGAGCAATCAGCCCCAGCATTTT. It specifies CAWSGQRTGSNQPQHF. Complete variable domain (other parts from reference TRBV30 and TRBJ1-5): SQTIHQWPATLVQPVGSPLSLECTVEGTSNPNLYWYRQAAGRGLQLLFYSVGIGQISSEVPQNLSASRPQDRQFILSSKKLLLSDSGFYLCAWSGQRTGSNQPQHFGDGTRLSIL.